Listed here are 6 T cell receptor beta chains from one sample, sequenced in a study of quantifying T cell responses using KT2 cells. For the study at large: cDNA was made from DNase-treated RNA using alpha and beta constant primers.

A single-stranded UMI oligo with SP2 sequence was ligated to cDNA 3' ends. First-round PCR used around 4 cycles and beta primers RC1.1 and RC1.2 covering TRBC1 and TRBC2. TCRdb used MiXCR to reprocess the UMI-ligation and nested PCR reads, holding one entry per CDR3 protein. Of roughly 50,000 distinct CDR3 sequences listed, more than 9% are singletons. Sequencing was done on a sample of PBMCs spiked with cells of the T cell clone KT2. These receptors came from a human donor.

CDR3 in DNA: TGTGCCAGCAGCCCCATCGGGGGGCCTTACCAAGAGACCCAGTACTTC. It is translated as CASSPIGGPYQETQYF. The genes are TRBV14 and TRBJ2-5, with D maybe TRBD2 (7 bases). V lost 4 bases and J 0 bases, leaving 15 bases between the germline ends. The CDR3 spans 16 residues. Germline V gene data show CDR1 as SGHDN and CDR2 as FVKESK.

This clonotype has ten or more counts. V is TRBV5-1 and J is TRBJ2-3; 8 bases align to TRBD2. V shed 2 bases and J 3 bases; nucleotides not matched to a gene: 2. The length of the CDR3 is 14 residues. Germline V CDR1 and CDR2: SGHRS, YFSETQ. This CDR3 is CASSFSSGTDTQYF. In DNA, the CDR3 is TGCGCCAGCAGCTTTTCTAGCGGGACAGATACGCAGTATTTT.

The CDR3 DNA follows: TGTGCCAGCACCCTAGGCCGCAGGGGGCCGGACGAGCAGTACTTC. This encodes CASTLGRRGPDEQYF. The gene calls are TRBV12-3 or TRBV12-4 and TRBJ2-7; 8 bases line up with TRBD1. The CDR3 is 15 residues long. After removal of 7 bases from V and 5 bases from J, the junction contained 13 bases not matched to a gene.

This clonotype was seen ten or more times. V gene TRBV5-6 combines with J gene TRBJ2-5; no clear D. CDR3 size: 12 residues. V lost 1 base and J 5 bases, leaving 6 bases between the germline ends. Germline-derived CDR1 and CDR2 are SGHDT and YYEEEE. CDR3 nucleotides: TGTGCCAGCAGCTTGTCCCCCGAGACCCAGTACTTC. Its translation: CASSLSPETQYF.

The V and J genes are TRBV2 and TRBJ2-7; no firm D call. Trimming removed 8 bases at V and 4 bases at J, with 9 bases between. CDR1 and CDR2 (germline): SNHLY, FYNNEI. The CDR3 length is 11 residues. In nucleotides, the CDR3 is TGTGCCAGCGGTAGGGAATACGAGCAGTACTTC. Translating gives CASGREYEQYF.

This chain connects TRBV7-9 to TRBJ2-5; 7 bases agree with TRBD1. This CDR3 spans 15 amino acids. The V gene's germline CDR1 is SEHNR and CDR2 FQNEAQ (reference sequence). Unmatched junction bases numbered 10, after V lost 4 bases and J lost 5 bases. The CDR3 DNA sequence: TGTGCCAGCAGCTCAAGGGACAGCGACGGGGAGACCCAGTACTTC. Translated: CASSSRDSDGETQYF.